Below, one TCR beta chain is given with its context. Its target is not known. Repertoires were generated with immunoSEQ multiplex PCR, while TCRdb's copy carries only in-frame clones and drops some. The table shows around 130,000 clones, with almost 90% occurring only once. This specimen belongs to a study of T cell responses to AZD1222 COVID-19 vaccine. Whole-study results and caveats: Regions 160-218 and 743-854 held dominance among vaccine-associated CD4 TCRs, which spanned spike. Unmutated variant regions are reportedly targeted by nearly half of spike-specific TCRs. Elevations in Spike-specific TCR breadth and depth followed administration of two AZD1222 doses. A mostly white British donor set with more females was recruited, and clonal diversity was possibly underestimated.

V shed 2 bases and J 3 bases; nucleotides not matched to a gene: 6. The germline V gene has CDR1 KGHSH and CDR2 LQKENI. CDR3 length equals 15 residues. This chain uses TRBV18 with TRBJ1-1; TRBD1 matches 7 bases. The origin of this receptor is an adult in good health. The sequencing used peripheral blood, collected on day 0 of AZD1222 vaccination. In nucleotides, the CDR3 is TGTGCCAGCTCACCAGAGTTCGACAGGGACACTGAAGCTTTCTTT. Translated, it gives CASSPEFDRDTEAFF.